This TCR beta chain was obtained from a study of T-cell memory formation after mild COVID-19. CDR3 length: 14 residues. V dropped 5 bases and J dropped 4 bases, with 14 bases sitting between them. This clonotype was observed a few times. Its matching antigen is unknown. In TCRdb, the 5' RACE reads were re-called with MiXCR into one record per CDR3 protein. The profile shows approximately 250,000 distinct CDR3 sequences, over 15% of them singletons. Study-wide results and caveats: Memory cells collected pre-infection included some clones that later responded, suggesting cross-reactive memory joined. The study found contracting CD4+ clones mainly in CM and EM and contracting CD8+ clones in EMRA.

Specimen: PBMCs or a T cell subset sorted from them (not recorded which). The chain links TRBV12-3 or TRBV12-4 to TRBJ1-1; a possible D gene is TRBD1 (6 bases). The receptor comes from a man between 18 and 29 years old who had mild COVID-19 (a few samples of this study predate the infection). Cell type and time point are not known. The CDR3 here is CASSLRRGSTEAFF. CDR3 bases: TGTGCCAGCAGTCTGCGTAGGGGGAGCACTGAAGCTTTCTTT.